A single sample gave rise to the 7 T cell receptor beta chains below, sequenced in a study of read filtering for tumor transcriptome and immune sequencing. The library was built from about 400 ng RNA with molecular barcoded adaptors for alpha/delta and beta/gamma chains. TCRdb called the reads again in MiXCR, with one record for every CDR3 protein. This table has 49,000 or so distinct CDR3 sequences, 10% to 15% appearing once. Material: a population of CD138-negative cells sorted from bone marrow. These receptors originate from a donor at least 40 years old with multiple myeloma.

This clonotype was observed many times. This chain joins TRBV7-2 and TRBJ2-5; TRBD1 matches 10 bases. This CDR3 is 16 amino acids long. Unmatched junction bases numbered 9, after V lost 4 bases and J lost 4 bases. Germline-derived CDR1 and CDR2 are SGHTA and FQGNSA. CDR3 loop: CASSYTGTGVGETQYF. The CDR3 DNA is TGTGCCAGCAGCTATACCGGGACAGGGGTCGGAGAGACCCAGTACTTC.

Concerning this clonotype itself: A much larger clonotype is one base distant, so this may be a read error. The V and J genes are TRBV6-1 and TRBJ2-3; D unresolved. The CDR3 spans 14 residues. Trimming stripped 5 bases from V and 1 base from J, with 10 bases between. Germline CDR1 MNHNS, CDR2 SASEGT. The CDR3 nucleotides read TGTGCCAGCAGTAACGTAAAGGGCACAGATACGCAGTATTTT. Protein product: CASSNVKGTDTQYF.

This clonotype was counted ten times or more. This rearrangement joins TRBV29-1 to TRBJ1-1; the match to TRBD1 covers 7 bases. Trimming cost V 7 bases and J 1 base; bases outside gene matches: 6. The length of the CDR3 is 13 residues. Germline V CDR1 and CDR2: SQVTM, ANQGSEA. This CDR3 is CSAQGGGNTEAFF. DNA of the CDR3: TGCAGCGCCCAGGGGGGGGGGAACACTGAAGCTTTCTTT. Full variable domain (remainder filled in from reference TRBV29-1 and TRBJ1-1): SAVISQKPSRDICQRGTSLTIQCQVDSQVTMMFWYRQQPGQSLTLIATANQGSEATYESGFVIDKFPISRPNLTFSTLTVSNMSPEDSSIYLCSAQGGGNTEAFFGQGTRLTVV.

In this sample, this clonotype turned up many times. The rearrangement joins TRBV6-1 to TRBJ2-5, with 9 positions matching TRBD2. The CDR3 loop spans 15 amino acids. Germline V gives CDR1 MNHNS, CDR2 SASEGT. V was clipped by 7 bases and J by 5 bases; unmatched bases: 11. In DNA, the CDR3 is TGTGCCAGCAAGCCCGGTGGTAGCGGGAGTGAGACCCAGTACTTC. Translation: CASKPGGSGSETQYF.

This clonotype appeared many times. Written as DNA, the CDR3 is TGCGCCACAGGGATCGGGAGGGACGGTGAAGCTTTCTTT. As protein: CATGIGRDGEAFF. The chain employs TRBV5-1 and TRBJ1-1; tentative D call: TRBD1 (5 bases). Trimming shortened V by 9 bases and J by 7 bases, and 19 bases separated the two germline ends. The CDR3 contains 13 residues. Looked up from germline, CDR1 is SGHRS and CDR2 is YFSETQ.

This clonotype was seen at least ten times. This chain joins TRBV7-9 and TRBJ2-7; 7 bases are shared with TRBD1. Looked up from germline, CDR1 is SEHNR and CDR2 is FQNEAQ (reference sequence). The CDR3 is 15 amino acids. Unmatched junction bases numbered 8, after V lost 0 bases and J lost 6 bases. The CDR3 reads CASSLAGSGGSEQYF. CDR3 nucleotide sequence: TGTGCCAGCAGCTTAGCGGGATCAGGGGGTAGCGAGCAGTACTTC.

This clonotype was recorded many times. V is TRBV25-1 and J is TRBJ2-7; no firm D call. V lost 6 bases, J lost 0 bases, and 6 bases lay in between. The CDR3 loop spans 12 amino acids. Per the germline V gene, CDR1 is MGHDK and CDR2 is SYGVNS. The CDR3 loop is CASRGNSYEQYF. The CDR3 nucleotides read TGTGCCAGCAGGGGCAACTCCTACGAGCAGTACTTC.